The 27 T cell receptor beta chains listed next were all sequenced from one sample in a study of patients and donors after allogeneic stem cell transplantation. Each CDR3 protein is one row after TCRdb ran MiXCR on the RT-PCR reads. This table has hundreds of thousands of distinct CDR3 sequences, approximately 16% appearing once. The source material was blood, either unsorted or a sorted T cell fraction (not recorded which). Receptors originate from a human donor who was either an allogeneic HSCT recipient or a stem cell or donor lymphocyte infusion donor (not recorded which). It is not recorded whose cells these are; they may come from a transplant donor.

The rearrangement links TRBV5-1 to TRBJ2-3, with TRBD2 as a possible D gene (5 bases). Germline CDR1 reads SGHRS; CDR2 reads YFSETQ. V lost 9 bases and J lost 4, with 15 bases in between. The CDR3 length is 13 residues. In nucleotides, the CDR3 is TGCGCCACCTCGGTCGGGCGGGCAGATACGCAGTATTTT. Its translation is CATSVGRADTQYF.

The table lists this clonotype with a few counts. The chain links TRBV7-9 to TRBJ1-6, with TRBD1 matching 7 bases. Germline CDR1 and CDR2: SEHNR and FQNEAQ (reference sequence). Trimming cost V 6 bases and J 6 bases; bases outside gene matches: 14. The CDR3 totals 17 residues. The CDR3 DNA reads TGTGCCAGCAGGCCGTTCTTCGGGGACAGCCCTAATTCACCCCTCCACTTT. Its translation: CASRPFFGDSPNSPLHF. Filled out from reference TRBV7-9 and TRBJ1-6, the complete variable domain reads DTGVSQNPRHKITKRGQNVTFRCDPISEHNRLYWYRQTLGQGPEFLTYFQNEAQLEKSRLLSDRFSAERPKGSFSTLEIQRTEQGDSAMYLCASRPFFGDSPNSPLHFGNGTRLTVT.

This clonotype has a count of ten or more. V is TRBV5-1 and J is TRBJ2-1; D unresolved. The CDR3 is made up of 15 amino acids. Germline CDR1 SGHRS, CDR2 YFSETQ. The ends were cut back, 4 bases at V and 5 bases at J, with 16 bases in the middle. CDR3 protein: CASSREHLSHNEQFF. The CDR3 bases are TGCGCCAGCAGCCGAGAGCACCTAAGCCACAATGAGCAGTTCTTC.

V gene TRBV12-3 or TRBV12-4 combines with J gene TRBJ1-1; 7 bases line up with TRBD1. The CDR3 spans 12 residues. The V gene end was trimmed by 7 bases and the J gene end by 4 bases; junction bases not matched to a gene: 3. CDR3 amino acids: CASTTGATEAFF. The CDR3 coding sequence is TGTGCCAGCACCACAGGGGCCACTGAAGCTTTCTTT.

The chain links TRBV9 to TRBJ2-7, with 10 bases that match TRBD1. The V gene's germline CDR1 is SGDLS and CDR2 YYNGEE. Unmatched junction bases numbered 0, after V lost 0 bases and J lost 6 bases. This CDR3 comprises 13 residues. CDR3 residues: CASSVGTGGEQYF. The CDR3 nucleotides read TGTGCCAGCAGCGTAGGGACAGGGGGCGAGCAGTACTTC.

The J gene is TRBJ1-1, the V gene TRBV7-9, with D maybe TRBD1 (6 bases). The length of the CDR3 is 14 residues. Germline lookup yields CDR1 SEHNR and CDR2 FQNEAQ (reference sequence). The germline V and J ends were trimmed by 4 bases and 4 bases, with 13 bases remaining between them. CDR3: CASSSGQIPTEAFF. The CDR3 DNA reads as TGTGCCAGCAGCTCCGGACAGATTCCCACTGAAGCTTTCTTT.

In this sample, this clonotype turned up many times. The chain joins TRBV5-1 to TRBJ1-3; TRBD1 matches 9 bases. V shed 4 bases, J shed 2 bases, and the junction held 4 bases outside the gene matches. Germline loops: CDR1 SGHRS, CDR2 YFSETQ. The length of the CDR3 is 15 residues. This CDR3 reads CASSLRTGAGNTIYF. DNA of the CDR3: TGCGCCAGCAGCCTAAGGACAGGGGCTGGAAACACCATATATTTT.

The sample holds a few counts of this clonotype. The chain joins TRBV10-3 to TRBJ1-5; D gene uncertain. This CDR3 has 13 residues. Trimming pared 4 bases from V and 6 bases from J, leaving 10 bases between. CDR1 and CDR2 from the germline V gene are ENHRY and SYGVKD. The CDR3 spells CAISGPSGQPQHF. In DNA form, the CDR3 reads TGTGCCATCAGTGGACCCAGTGGTCAGCCCCAGCATTTT.

J is TRBJ2-5 and V is TRBV25-1, with 10 bases identical to TRBD2. The CDR3 contains 18 residues. Germline V CDR1 and CDR2: MGHDK, SYGVNS. Trimming removed 0 bases from V and 4 bases from J; junction bases left unmatched: 11. The CDR3, as DNA: TGTGCCAGCAGTGAATATTTACGGGCTAGCGGGAGAGGAGAGACCCAGTACTTC. It codes for CASSEYLRASGRGETQYF. Full variable domain (missing parts from reference TRBV25-1 and TRBJ2-5): EADIYQTPRYLVIGTGKKITLECSQTMGHDKMYWYQQDPGMELHLIHYSYGVNSTEKGDLSSESTVSRIRTEHFPLTLESARPSHTSQYLCASSEYLRASGRGETQYFGPGTRLLVL.

In its sample, this clonotype was seen a few times. This chain uses TRBV18 with TRBJ2-3, with 10 positions matching TRBD2. Germline V gene data show CDR1 as KGHSH and CDR2 as LQKENI. This CDR3 has 18 residues. J lost 5 bases, V lost 3 bases, and 14 bases had no gene match. Written as DNA, the CDR3 is TGTGCCAGCTCACCTGGGCTAGCGGGGGCCTACCTTAGAGATACGCAGTATTTT. Translating gives CASSPGLAGAYLRDTQYF.

At least ten counts were recorded for this clonotype. The rearrangement uses TRBV4-3 and TRBJ2-1, with D possibly being TRBD1 (5 bases). This CDR3 is 15 amino acids long. Germline V gene data show CDR1 as LGHNA and CDR2 as YSLEER. Trimming stripped 1 base from V and 4 bases from J, with 11 bases between. This CDR3 is CASSQARDSYNEQFF. DNA of the CDR3: TGCGCCAGCAGCCAAGCCCGAGACAGTTACAATGAGCAGTTCTTC.

This clonotype was observed a handful of times. The genes are TRBV20-1 and TRBJ2-7; D is perhaps TRBD1 or TRBD2 (5 bases each). The CDR3 has 11 amino acids. Trimming took 5 bases from V and 7 from J, leaving 12 bases between them. Looked up from germline, CDR1 is DFQATT and CDR2 is SNEGSKA (reference sequence). The CDR3 loop reads CSASQGREQYF. The CDR3, as DNA: TGCAGTGCTTCGCAGGGACGAGAGCAGTACTTC.

This chain uses TRBV24-1 with TRBJ1-5; TRBD1 matches at 7 bases. This CDR3 is built from 15 residues. CDR1 and CDR2 (germline): KGHDR, SFDVKD. The trim removed 3 bases at V and 3 bases at J, leaving 4 bases unmatched. The DNA of the CDR3 is TGTGCCACCAGTGATGCAGACAGGGACAATCAGCCCCAGCATTTT. Residues: CATSDADRDNQPQHF.

The chain combines TRBV29-1 with TRBJ2-1; D is unclear. V was pared by 1 base and J by 0 bases, with 16 bases between. Germline CDR1 is SQVTM and CDR2 is ANQGSEA. The length of the CDR3 is 17 residues. CDR3 protein: CSVEGRVGLSSYNEQFF. The DNA for the CDR3 is TGCAGCGTTGAAGGTCGCGTCGGGTTGAGCTCCTACAATGAGCAGTTCTTC.

This clonotype was observed a few times. V is TRBV15 and J is TRBJ2-1, with TRBD1 matching over 8 bases. CDR1 and CDR2 from the germline V gene are LNHNV and YYDKDF (reference sequence). Germline trimming cut 5 bases from V and 9 bases from J; bases unmatched to any gene: 6. This CDR3 has 13 residues. DNA of the CDR3: TGTGCCACCAGCCCTCGGGACAGGTCTGAGCAGTTCTTC. As protein: CATSPRDRSEQFF. Supplemented by reference TRBV15 and TRBJ2-1, the full variable domain reads DAMVIQNPRYQVTQFGKPVTLSCSQTLNHNVMYWYQQKSSQAPKLLFHYYDKDFNNEADTPDNFQSRRPNTSFCFLDIRSPGLGDTAMYLCATSPRDRSEQFFGPGTRLTVL.

This chain connects TRBV6-5 to TRBJ1-4; D perhaps matches TRBD1 (5 bases). Germline CDR1 and CDR2: MNHEY and SVGAGI. There are 15 residues in the CDR3. V was clipped by 4 bases and J by 7 bases, with 16 bases between them. The DNA for the CDR3 is TGTGCCAGCAGTTGGGGGAGGCCCTCCGTTGAAAAACTGTTTTTT. It is translated as CASSWGRPSVEKLFF.

In this sample, this clonotype turned up a few times. This chain connects TRBV29-1 to TRBJ1-4, with D tentatively TRBD1 (5 bases). Germline V lookup: CDR1 SQVTM, CDR2 ANQGSEA. CDR3 length: 11 amino acids. Trimming took 7 bases from V and 11 from J, leaving 14 bases between them. The CDR3 reads CSAVRQTKLFF. Written as DNA, the CDR3 is TGCAGCGCCGTTAGACAGACCAAACTGTTTTTT.

V gene TRBV5-6 combines with J gene TRBJ1-5; no reliable D call. Germline loops: CDR1 SGHDT, CDR2 YYEEEE. The CDR3 sequence is 14 residues long. V was pared by 0 bases and J by 7 bases, with 11 bases between. The CDR3: CASSLGGIQQPQHF. For the CDR3, the DNA is TGTGCCAGCAGCTTGGGTGGGATCCAACAGCCCCAGCATTTT.

This clonotype was seen more than once but under ten times. For the CDR3, the DNA is TGTGCCAGCAGCTTACAGCACCGGGGTGTGGAGCAGTTCTTC. Translation gives CASSLQHRGVEQFF. The gene calls are TRBV7-9 and TRBJ2-1; D perhaps matches TRBD2 (5 bases). Germline lookup yields CDR1 SEHNR and CDR2 FQNEAQ (reference sequence). The V and J ends lost 2 bases and 10 bases respectively, with 15 bases between them. CDR3 length: 14 amino acids.

This sequence joins TRBV12-3 or TRBV12-4 and TRBJ2-3; D is possibly TRBD1 (6 bases). Deletions cut 7 bases from V and 7 bases from J, with 15 bases between. The CDR3 length is 13 residues. The CDR3, as DNA: TGTGCCAGCACCCCAGGGGTAACAAATACGCAGTATTTT. As protein: CASTPGVTNTQYF.

The chain links TRBV4-3 to TRBJ1-2; D might be TRBD1 (5 bases). Germline CDR1 and CDR2: LGHNA and YSLEER. The V end lost 2 bases, the J end lost 2 bases, and 15 bases lay between the germline ends. The CDR3 extends over 16 amino acids. In DNA, the CDR3 is TGCGCCAGCAGCCAATATCGGGACGGGAGGAACTATGGCTACACCTTC. Translated: CASSQYRDGRNYGYTF.

The rearrangement links TRBV5-1 to TRBJ2-7; D possibly corresponds to TRBD2 (6 bases). Germline V gene sequence: CDR1 SGHRS, CDR2 YFSETQ. This CDR3 spans 11 amino acids. Trimming shortened V by 8 bases and J by 5 bases, and 11 bases separated the two germline ends. In nucleotides, the CDR3 is TGCGCCAGTGGTATAGCGGACGAGCAGTACTTC. Its protein is CASGIADEQYF.

This rearrangement joins TRBV29-1 to TRBJ1-1; no clear D gene. Germline lookup yields CDR1 SQVTM and CDR2 ANQGSEA. V lost 3 bases and J 5 bases, leaving 10 bases between the germline ends. This CDR3 comprises 12 residues. CDR3 region: CSVDVKRTEAFF. CDR3 DNA sequence: TGCAGCGTTGACGTGAAGAGGACTGAAGCTTTCTTT.

V is TRBV24-1 and J is TRBJ2-3, with 14 bases matching TRBD2. CDR3 length equals 17 residues. Germline lookup yields CDR1 KGHDR and CDR2 SFDVKD. V shed 4 bases and J 6 bases; nucleotides not matched to a gene: 8. The CDR3 protein is CATSDPGTSGGLDTQYF. The CDR3 DNA is TGTGCCACCAGTGACCCTGGGACTAGCGGGGGCCTGGATACGCAGTATTTT.

This clonotype was seen a handful of times. The V call is TRBV7-2, the J call TRBJ1-5; D gene ambiguous. This CDR3 has 16 amino acids. Per the germline V gene, CDR1 is SGHTA and CDR2 is FQGNSA. Trimming left V 0 bases short and J 7 bases short, with 16 bases between. The DNA of the CDR3 is TGTGCCAGCAGCTTAGCCCGCCAGGTGGGTCCCCAGCCCCAGCATTTT. It is translated as CASSLARQVGPQPQHF.

DNA for the CDR3: TGCAGTGCTAGAGAAGTAGCGGGGCTTTACAATGAGCAGTTCTTC. Translation: CSAREVAGLYNEQFF. The V gene is TRBV20-1, the J gene TRBJ2-1; 8 nucleotides match TRBD2. CDR1 and CDR2 from the germline V gene are DFQATT and SNEGSKA (reference sequence). J gave up 4 bases and V 0 bases, and 5 bases lay outside the gene matches. The CDR3 extends over 15 amino acids.

This chain connects TRBV28 to TRBJ1-2; D not certain. The CDR3 contains 11 residues. Germline loops: CDR1 MDHEN, CDR2 SYDVKM. The V and J ends lost 6 bases and 4 bases respectively, with 6 bases between them. CDR3 region: CASRISYGYTF. The CDR3 DNA follows: TGTGCCAGCAGAATCAGCTATGGCTACACCTTC.